This T cell receptor (beta chain) was obtained from a study of blood T cell repertoires in COVID-19. In the study overall: Specimens from acute and convalescent COVID-19 originated in the United States, Italy and Spain. T cells, B-cell-depleted T cells, or PBMCs supplied cDNA or gDNA.

This clone has just one count. Source study methods: Researchers report that nucleated cell counts were estimated from reference gene primer amplification. Generated by immunoSEQ multiplex PCR, the TCRdb table keeps only in-frame clones and is missing some. The V and J calls and the clone size are those of that table, but D and trimming were determined from the DNA. The table lists approximately 500,000 clones, 80% to 90% of them singletons. The sample taken for sequencing was peripheral blood. This receptor was obtained from a man younger than 30 with COVID-19, enrolled during active disease.

DNA of the CDR3: TGTGCCTGGAGCCCGGGGGGCGACACTGAAGCTTTCTTT. This gives the protein CAWSPGGDTEAFF. This chain links TRBV30 with TRBJ1-1; possibly TRBD1 for D (6 bases). The CDR3 is made up of 13 amino acids. V dropped 3 bases and J dropped 3 bases, with 11 bases sitting between them. Germline assignment: CDR1 GTSNPN and CDR2 SVGIG (reference sequence). The entire variable domain, with the rest obtained from reference TRBV30 and TRBJ1-1, is as follows: SQTIHQWPATLVQPVGSPLSLECTVEGTSNPNLYWYRQAAGRGLQLLFYSVGIGQISSEVPQNLSASRPQDRQFILSSKKLLLSDSGFYLCAWSPGGDTEAFFGQGTRLTVV.